The clone carrying this T cell receptor beta chain was recorded at least ten times. No antigen is known for it. Its ends do not fully match the called genes, so a read error is possible. CDR1 is SGHAT and CDR2 is FQNNGV in the germline V gene. This CDR3 has 16 amino acids. From the 5' RACE reads, TCRdb called clonotypes with MiXCR, one entry per CDR3 protein. Of more than 110,000 distinct CDR3 sequences in the sample, 7% to 10% were seen once. This record comes from a study of CD8 T cells in ankylosing spondylitis. Study conclusions and caveats: Matched ankylosing spondylitis synovial fluid reportedly showed significant enrichment of disease-linked clones. Previously reported in reactive arthritis synovial fluid and blood were some of the motif variants.

The gene calls are TRBV11-2 and TRBJ2-2, with D possibly matching TRBD2 (5 bases). Specimen: synovial fluid, either unsorted or a sorted T cell fraction (not recorded which). The sequence came from a male donor with ankylosing spondylitis. CDR3 sequence reads: CASSLVYQVNTGDLFF. The CDR3 DNA follows: TGTGCCAGCAGCTTAGTCTACCAGGTTAACACCGGGGATCTGTTTTTT.